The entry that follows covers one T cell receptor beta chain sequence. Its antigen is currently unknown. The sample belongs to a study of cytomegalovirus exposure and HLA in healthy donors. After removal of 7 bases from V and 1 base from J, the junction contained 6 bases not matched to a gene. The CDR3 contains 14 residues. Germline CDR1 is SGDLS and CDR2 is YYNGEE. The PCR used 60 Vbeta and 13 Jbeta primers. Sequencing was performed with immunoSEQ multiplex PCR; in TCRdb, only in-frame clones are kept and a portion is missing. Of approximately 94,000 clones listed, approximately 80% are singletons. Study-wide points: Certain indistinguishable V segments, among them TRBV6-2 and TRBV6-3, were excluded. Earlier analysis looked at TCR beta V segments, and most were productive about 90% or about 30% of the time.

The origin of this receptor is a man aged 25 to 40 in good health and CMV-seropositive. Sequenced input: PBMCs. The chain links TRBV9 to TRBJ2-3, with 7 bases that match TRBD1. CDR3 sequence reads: CASGTGAGTDTQYF. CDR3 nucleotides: TGTGCCAGCGGCACAGGGGCTGGCACAGATACGCAGTATTTT.